This T cell receptor (beta chain) appears in the sequencing data of a study of human T cells and chemical hapten exposure. Study details: 2% DPC was applied to around 2 cm by around 2 cm of upper inner arm skin for sensitization. Patients having alopecia areata, totalis or universalis were mostly female.

Time point in this sample: pre-sensitization, week 0. Treatment denoted: therapeutic diphenylcyclopropenone sensitization with weekly scalp DPC. At every patch-test visit, blood was drawn before the patch test was applied. This clonotype was seen repeatedly, ten times or more. Its antigen is as yet unknown. Points from the study as a whole: As the donors had alopecia, their immune response may differ from healthy people's.

MiXCR, run by TCRdb on the RACE reads, gives a single entry per CDR3 protein. The sample includes more than 250,000 distinct CDR3 sequences, approximately 7.5% of them seen just once. The CDR3 is made up of 16 amino acids. J was trimmed by 0 bases and V by 5 bases; bases with no gene match: 9. Per germline, CDR1 SGHTA and CDR2 FQGNSA. The clonotype originates from a man between 18 and 29 years old with alopecia areata. Some clones in this sample may be carry-over from other donors' samples. The J gene is TRBJ2-5, the V gene TRBV7-2; the match to TRBD2 covers 7 bases. Sequences were derived from whole blood, sampled in connection with sensitization to the hapten diphenylcyclopropenone (DPC). The CDR3 coding sequence is TGTGCCAGCAGCCGCCAAGGAGCGGGGTACCAAGAGACCCAGTACTTC. Amino acids: CASSRQGAGYQETQYF. The entire variable domain, with the rest obtained from reference TRBV7-2 and TRBJ2-5, is as follows: GAGVSQSPSNKVTEKGKDVELRCDPISGHTALYWYRQSLGQGLEFLIYFQGNSAPDKSGLPSDRFSAERTGGSVSTLTIQRTQQEDSAVYLCASSRQGAGYQETQYFGPGTRLLVL.